This TCR beta chain was identified during a study of blood T cell repertoires in COVID-19. The repertoire was sequenced with immunoSEQ multiplex PCR; TCRdb's copy has only in-frame clones and lacks some. The data show approximately 400,000 clones, more than 75% seen once. Individuals aged roughly 18 to 95 years were recruited from 24 US areas. Membership in each cohort depended on participant-reported clinical history. Per the germline V gene, CDR1 is LNHDA and CDR2 is SQIVND (reference sequence). The CDR3 spans 16 residues. J was trimmed by 0 bases and V by 9 bases; bases with no gene match: 12. The TCR was taken from a woman aged 18-29 years who had recovered from COVID-19. The sample was PBMCs or T cells enriched from blood (not recorded which). This chain joins TRBV19 and TRBJ2-5; 8 nucleotides line up with TRBD2. CDR3 protein: CASERRSGGNQETQYF. The CDR3 DNA reads TGTGCCAGCGAGCGGAGGAGCGGGGGAAACCAAGAGACCCAGTACTTC.